Shown below are 5 T cell receptor beta chains from a single sample sequenced in a study of blood T cell repertoires in COVID-19. Produced via immunoSEQ multiplex PCR; TCRdb's table is partial and in-frame only. The table records over 200,000 clones, 87% of them present only once. The material sequenced was PBMCs or T cells enriched from blood (not recorded which). These TCRs come from a young man who had recovered from COVID-19.

The J gene is TRBJ1-3, the V gene TRBV10-3; unclear D gene. Germline V gene lookup returns CDR1 ENHRY and CDR2 SYGVKD. The ends were cut back, 8 bases at V and 1 base at J, with 6 bases in the middle. The CDR3 has 12 residues. In DNA form, the CDR3 reads TGTGCCATCGGAGGATCTGGAAACACCATATATTTT. It yields the protein CAIGGSGNTIYF.

This sequence joins TRBV19 and TRBJ2-3, with TRBD2 identical over 8 bases. The CDR3 runs to 16 residues. The germline V gene encodes CDR1 LNHDA and CDR2 SQIVND (reference sequence). The junction had 8 bases not matched to a gene; V was cut back by 5 bases and J by 1 base. CDR3 nucleotide sequence: TGTGCCAGTAGTCCTGGACTAGCAGGGCGCACAGATACGCAGTATTTT. Translation gives CASSPGLAGRTDTQYF.

V gene TRBV9 combines with J gene TRBJ2-3; 14 bases line up with TRBD2. V was pared by 4 bases and J by 6 bases, with 7 bases of the junction left unmatched. The CDR3 runs to 16 residues. CDR1 and CDR2 from the germline V gene are SGDLS and YYNGEE. In nucleotides, the CDR3 is TGTGCCAGCAGCCTGGGGACTAGCGGGAGAAGCGATACGCAGTATTTT. Protein sequence: CASSLGTSGRSDTQYF.

The chain recombines TRBV5-1 with TRBJ2-5, with TRBD2 identical over 15 bases. This CDR3 has 17 amino acids. Germline-derived CDR1 and CDR2 are SGHRS and YFSETQ. The V segment lost 4 bases and the J segment 0 bases; nucleotides outside the gene matches: 4. CDR3 in DNA: TGCGCCAGCAGCCCCGGGACTAGCGGGAGGTACCAAGAGACCCAGTACTTC. Its protein is CASSPGTSGRYQETQYF. Combining the CDR3 with reference TRBV5-1 and TRBJ2-5 gives the whole variable domain KAGVTQTPRYLIKTRGQQVTLSCSPISGHRSVSWYQQTPGQGLQFLFEYFSETQRNKGNFPGRFSGRQFSNSRSEMNVSTLELGDSALYLCASSPGTSGRYQETQYFGPGTRLLVL.

The chain recombines TRBV6-5 with TRBJ2-3; 8 bases match TRBD2. This CDR3 has 15 residues. Germline-derived CDR1 and CDR2 are MNHEY and SVGAGI. The J segment lost 1 base and the V segment lost 2 bases, leaving 2 bases of the junction unmatched. Here the CDR3 DNA reads TGTGCCAGCAGTTACGGTAGCGGGGGCACAGATACGCAGTATTTT. Its translation is CASSYGSGGTDTQYF.